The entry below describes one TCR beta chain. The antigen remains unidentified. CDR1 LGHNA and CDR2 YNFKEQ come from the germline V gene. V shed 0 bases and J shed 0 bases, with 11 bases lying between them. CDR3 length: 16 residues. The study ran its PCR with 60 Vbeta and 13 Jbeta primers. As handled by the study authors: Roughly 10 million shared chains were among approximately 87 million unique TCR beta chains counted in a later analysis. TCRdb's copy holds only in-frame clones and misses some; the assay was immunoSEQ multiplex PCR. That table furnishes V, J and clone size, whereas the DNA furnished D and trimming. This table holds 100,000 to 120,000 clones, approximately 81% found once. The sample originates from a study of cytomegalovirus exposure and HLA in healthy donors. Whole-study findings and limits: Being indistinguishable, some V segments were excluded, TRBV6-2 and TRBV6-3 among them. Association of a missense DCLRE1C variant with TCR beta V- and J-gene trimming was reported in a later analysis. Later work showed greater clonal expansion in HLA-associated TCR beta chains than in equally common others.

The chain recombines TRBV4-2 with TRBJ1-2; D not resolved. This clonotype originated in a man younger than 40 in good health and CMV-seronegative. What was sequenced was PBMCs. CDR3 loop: CASSQETGQSNYGYTF. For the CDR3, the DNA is TGTGCCAGCAGCCAAGAAACTGGGCAGTCTAACTATGGCTACACCTTC.